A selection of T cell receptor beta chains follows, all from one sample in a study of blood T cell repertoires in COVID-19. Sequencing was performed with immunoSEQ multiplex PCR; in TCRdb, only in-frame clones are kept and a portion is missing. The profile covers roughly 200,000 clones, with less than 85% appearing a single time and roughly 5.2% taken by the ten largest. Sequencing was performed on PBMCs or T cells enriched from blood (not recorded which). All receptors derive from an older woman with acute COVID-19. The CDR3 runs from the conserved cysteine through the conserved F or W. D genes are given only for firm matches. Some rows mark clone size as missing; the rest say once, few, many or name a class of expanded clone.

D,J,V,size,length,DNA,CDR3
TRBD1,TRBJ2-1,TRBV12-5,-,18,TGTGCTAGTGGTTTGGACAATCCTGGGACAGGGGAGAACAATGAGCAGTTCTTC,CASGLDNPGTGENNEQFF
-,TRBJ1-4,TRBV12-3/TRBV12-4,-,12,TGTGCCAGTGGGACTTCTTGGGAAAAACTGTTTTTT,CASGTSWEKLFF
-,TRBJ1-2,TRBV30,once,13,TGTGCCTGGAGCCTGGGACTTAACTATGGCTACACCTTC,CAWSLGLNYGYTF
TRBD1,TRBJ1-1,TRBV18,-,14,TGTGCCAGCTCACCACTTCGACAGGGCGCTGAAGCTTTCTTT,CASSPLRQGAEAFF
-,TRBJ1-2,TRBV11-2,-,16,TGTGCCAGCAGCTTATTGGGGGGGATATCGTGGTATGGCTACACCTTC,CASSLLGGISWYGYTF
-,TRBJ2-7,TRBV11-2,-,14,TGTGCCAGCAGCTCCGGGGGGACACTCTACGAGCAGTACTTC,CASSSGGTLYEQYF
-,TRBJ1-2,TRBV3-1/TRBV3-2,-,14,TGTGCCAGCACCAGACTCGGGGTAGGCTATGGCTACACCTTC,CASTRLGVGYGYTF
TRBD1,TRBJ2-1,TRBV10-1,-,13,TGCGCCAGCAGTGAGAATTCGGACAGGGGAAAGTTCTTC,CASSENSDRGKFF
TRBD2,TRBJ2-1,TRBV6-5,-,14,TGTGCCAGCAGGGTAGCGGGGCGCAAAAATGAGCAGTTCTTC,CASRVAGRKNEQFF
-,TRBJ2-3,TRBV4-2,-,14,TGTGCCAGCAGCCAAGTCGGGAGCACAGATACGCAGTATTTT,CASSQVGSTDTQYF
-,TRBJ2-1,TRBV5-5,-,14,TGTGCCAGCAGCTTAACGGGAAATGGTAATGAGCAGTTCTTC,CASSLTGNGNEQFF
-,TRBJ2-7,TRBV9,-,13,TGTGCCAGCAGCTTCACGGCGGATAACGAGCAGTACTTC,CASSFTADNEQYF
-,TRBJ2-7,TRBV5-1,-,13,TGCGCCAGCAGCTTAAGTGTCGGAGAGGAGCAGTACTTC,CASSLSVGEEQYF
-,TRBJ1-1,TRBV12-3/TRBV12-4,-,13,TGTGCCAGCAGATCTACAGGGACCACTGAAGCTTTCTTT,CASRSTGTTEAFF
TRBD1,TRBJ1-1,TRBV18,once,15,TGTGCCAGCTCACCGCAAGGGACAGGAAACACTGAAGCTTTCTTT,CASSPQGTGNTEAFF
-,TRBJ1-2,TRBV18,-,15,TGTGCCAGCTCACCGGAGAATGCCCTCCTAGATGGCTACACCTTC,CASSPENALLDGYTF
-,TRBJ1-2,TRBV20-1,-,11,TGCAGTGCTAGTCGGGATTTCGGCTACACCTTC,CSASRDFGYTF
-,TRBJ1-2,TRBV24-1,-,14,TGTGCCACCAGTGATTTGGGGCTCAACTATGGCTACACCTTC,CATSDLGLNYGYTF
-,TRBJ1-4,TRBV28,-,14,TGTGCCAGCAGTCTTCTTCCAACTAATGAAAAACTGTTTTTT,CASSLLPTNEKLFF
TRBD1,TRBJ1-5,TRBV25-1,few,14,TGTGCCAGCAGCCCGACAGGGAACAATCAGCCCCAGCATTTT,CASSPTGNNQPQHF
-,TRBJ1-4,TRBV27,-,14,TGTGCCAGCAGTTTCTCGCAGGGTGATGAAAAACTGTTTTTT,CASSFSQGDEKLFF
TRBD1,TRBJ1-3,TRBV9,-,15,TGTGCCAGCAGCCCGCGGACAGGGGCTGGAAACACCATATATTTT,CASSPRTGAGNTIYF
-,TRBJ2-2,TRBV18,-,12,TGTGCCAGCTCACCCGACACCGGGGAGCTGTTTTTT,CASSPDTGELFF
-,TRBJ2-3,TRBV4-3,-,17,TGCGCCAGCAGCCAAGACCCTACAGCGGCCCCCACAGATACGCAGTATTTT,CASSQDPTAAPTDTQYF
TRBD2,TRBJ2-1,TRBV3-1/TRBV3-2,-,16,TGTGCCAGCAGCCCCGGAACTAGCGGTCAAGGGGATGAGCAGTTCTTC,CASSPGTSGQGDEQFF